This TCR beta chain originates from a study of beta chain features in type 1 diabetes. Study findings and constraints: People with Type 1 diabetes carried modestly yet significantly shorter TCRB CDR3s in all four CD4+ subsets.

J gave up 5 bases and V 1 base, and 4 bases lay outside the gene matches. The CDR3 contains 15 residues. Germline V gene data show CDR1 as KGHSH and CDR2 as LQKENI. This clone appeared a few times. The antigen remains undetermined. Of the isolated RNA, all was reverse transcribed, and so the sequenced material was expressed TCRB transcripts. Assay: immunoSEQ multiplex PCR; the TCRdb copy retains only in-frame clones and omits some. This sample has approximately 260,000 clones; 24% occur once, and the top ten carry around 0.012%. The clonotype was recovered from a woman in her 30s with type 1 diabetes. The source material was naive CD4+ T cells from blood. This sequence joins TRBV18 and TRBJ2-2; 7 bases match TRBD2. In nucleotides, the CDR3 is TGTGCCAGCTCACCACGCGGGAGTGGAACCGGGGAGCTGTTTTTT. This translates into CASSPRGSGTGELFF. Complete variable domain (other parts from reference TRBV18 and TRBJ2-2): NAGVMQNPRHLVRRRGQEARLRCSPMKGHSHVYWYRQLPEEGLKFMVYLQKENIIDESGMPKERFSAEFPKEGPSILRIQQVVRGDSAAYFCASSPRGSGTGELFFGEGSRLTVL.